This T cell receptor beta chain was identified in a study of blood T cells in healthy people across ages. This clonotype was seen a single time. PCR was performed a second time for about 7 to 11 cycles using a sample-barcoded 5' primer and a J-beta primer mix. Each CDR3 protein gets one entry after TCRdb re-called the 5' RACE reads with MiXCR. In the table there are 1,500,000 or so distinct CDR3 sequences, 35% to 45% of which are singletons. This clonotype was obtained from a young woman in good health. Sequenced input: blood.

This CDR3 reads CATSDLGLAGNNEQYF. CDR3 nucleotide sequence: TGTGCCACCAGTGATTTGGGACTAGCGGGAAATAATGAGCAGTACTTC. The chain joins TRBV24-1 to TRBJ2-5; TRBD2 aligns across 12 bases. Germline V gene sequence: CDR1 KGHDR, CDR2 SFDVKD. Trimming removed 0 bases from V and 11 bases from J; junction bases left unmatched: 9. There are 16 residues in the CDR3.